This T cell receptor beta chain was profiled in a study of cytomegalovirus exposure and HLA in healthy donors. Study-level findings and limits: TCR sequences were mostly rare, though some public TCRs occurred in many donors. Three chains tied to CMV proved CMV antigen-specific in vitro.

The table came from immunoSEQ multiplex PCR; TCRdb's copy has only in-frame clones and leaves some out. In the table there are roughly 150,000 clones, roughly 91% of which are singletons. With respect to this clone: Its specificity is not known.

Trimming took 0 bases from V and 8 from J, leaving 11 bases between them. CDR1 and CDR2 (germline): LGHNA, YSLEER. The CDR3 runs 14 residues. V and J are TRBV4-3 and TRBJ2-1; D not resolved. Sequenced material: PBMCs. The TCR comes from a man aged 18-30 years in good health and CMV-seronegative. The CDR3 reads CASSQDKSSYEQFF. The CDR3 DNA follows: TGCGCCAGCAGCCAAGATAAGAGTTCATATGAGCAGTTCTTC.